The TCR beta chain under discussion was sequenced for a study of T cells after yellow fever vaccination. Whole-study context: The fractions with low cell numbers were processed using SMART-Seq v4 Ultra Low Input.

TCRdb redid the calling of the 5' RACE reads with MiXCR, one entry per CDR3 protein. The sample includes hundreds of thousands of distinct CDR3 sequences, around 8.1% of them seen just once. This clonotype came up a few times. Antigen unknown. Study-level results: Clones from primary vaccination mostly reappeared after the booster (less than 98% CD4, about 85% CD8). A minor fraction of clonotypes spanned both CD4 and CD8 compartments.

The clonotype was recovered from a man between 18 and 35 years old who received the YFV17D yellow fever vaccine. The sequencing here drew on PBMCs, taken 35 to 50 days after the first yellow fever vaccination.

This CDR3 reads CASRTDRGTDTQYF. CDR3 sequence (DNA): TGTGCCAGCAGAACCGACAGGGGCACAGATACGCAGTATTTT. This chain uses TRBV6-1 with TRBJ2-3; 7 positions match TRBD1. The CDR3 consists of 14 residues. V lost 6 bases, J lost 1 base, and 4 bases stayed unmatched. The germline V gene encodes CDR1 MNHNS and CDR2 SASEGT.